This T cell receptor beta chain was sequenced in a study of cytomegalovirus exposure and HLA in healthy donors. Notes on the study in general: An analysis was carried out later, and it reportedly showed fewer N-insertions in an Asian-associated ancestry cluster than the approximately 670-donor mean.

A remark on this clone: Antigen: not known.

PCR used 60 Vbeta primers and 13 Jbeta primers. Clones were read by immunoSEQ multiplex PCR, and TCRdb kept only the in-frame ones, dropping some. The sample lists fewer than 200,000 clones; roughly 80% were seen once. V dropped 4 bases and J dropped 6 bases, with 29 bases sitting between them. Germline CDR1 reads SGDLS; CDR2 reads YYNGEE. CDR3 length: 18 amino acids. This sequence was found in a male donor in good health and CMV-seronegative. Sample: PBMCs. The rearrangement links TRBV9 to TRBJ2-7; weak D call: TRBD2 (8 bases). CDR3 nucleotide sequence: TGTGCCAGCAGCCATCATCCAGGGGGAGGAGCGGGAGTTGGCGAGCAGTACTTC. Its translation: CASSHHPGGGAGVGEQYF.